This T cell receptor beta chain is drawn from a study of T cells in Graves' hyperthyroidism and ophthalmopathy. This clonotype came up many times. Its antigen is unidentified. Study findings and constraints: Researchers found most expanded thyroid clonotypes above 0.001 in blood as well. A model of 13 V-J pairs discriminated ophthalmopathy from stable hyperthyroidism.

The J segment lost 0 bases and the V segment lost 2 bases, leaving 8 bases of the junction unmatched. The germline V gene encodes CDR1 SGHRS and CDR2 YFSETQ. This CDR3 contains 18 residues. TCR beta CDR3 sequences were amplified from RNA transcripts. TCR CDR3 regions were first amplified by RT-PCR with HTBI primers. One entry per CDR3 protein, called by TCRdb with MiXCR from the multiplex PCR reads. The sample lists some 580,000 distinct CDR3 sequences; 16% were seen once. Active moderate-to-severe ophthalmopathy, Clinical Activity Score at least 3, NOSPECS at least 4, under 3 months' duration. Any patient presenting with uncontrolled infection, other autoimmune disease, pregnancy or lactation was left out.

The sequencing input was blood. This rearrangement joins TRBV5-1 to TRBJ1-1; 12 bases are shared with TRBD1. The TCR originated in a woman aged 40 to 50 with Graves' ophthalmopathy. The CDR3 sequence is CASSLGTGGRRMNTEAFF. The CDR3, as DNA: TGCGCCAGCAGCTTAGGGACAGGGGGCCGGAGGATGAACACTGAAGCTTTCTTT.